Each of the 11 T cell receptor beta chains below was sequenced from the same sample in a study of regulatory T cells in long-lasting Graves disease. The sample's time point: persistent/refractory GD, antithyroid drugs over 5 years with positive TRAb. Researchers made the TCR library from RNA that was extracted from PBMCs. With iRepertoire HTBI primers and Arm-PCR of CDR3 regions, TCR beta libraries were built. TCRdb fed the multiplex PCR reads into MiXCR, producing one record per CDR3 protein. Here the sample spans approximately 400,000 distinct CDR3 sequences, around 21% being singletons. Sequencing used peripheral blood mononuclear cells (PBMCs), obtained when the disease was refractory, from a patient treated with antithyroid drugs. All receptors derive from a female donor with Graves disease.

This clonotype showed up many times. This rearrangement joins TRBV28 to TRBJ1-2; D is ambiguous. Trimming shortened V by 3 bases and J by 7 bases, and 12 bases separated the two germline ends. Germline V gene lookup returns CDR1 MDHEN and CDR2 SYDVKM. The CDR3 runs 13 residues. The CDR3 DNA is TGTGCCAGCAGTTTGGCAGGCGTTGGTGGCTACACCTTC. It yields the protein CASSLAGVGGYTF.

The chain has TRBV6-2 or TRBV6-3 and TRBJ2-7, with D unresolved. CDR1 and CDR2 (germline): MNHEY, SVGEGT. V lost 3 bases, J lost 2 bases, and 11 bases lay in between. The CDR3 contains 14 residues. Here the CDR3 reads CASSYFSSTYEQYF. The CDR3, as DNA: TGTGCCAGCAGTTATTTTTCCAGCACCTACGAGCAGTACTTC.

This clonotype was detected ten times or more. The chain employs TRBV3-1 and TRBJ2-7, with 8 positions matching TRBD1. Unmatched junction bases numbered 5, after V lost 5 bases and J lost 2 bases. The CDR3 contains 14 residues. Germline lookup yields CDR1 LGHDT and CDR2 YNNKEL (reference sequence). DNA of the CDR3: TGTGCCAGCAGCACCTCCAGGGGGCCCTACGAGCAGTACTTC. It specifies CASSTSRGPYEQYF.

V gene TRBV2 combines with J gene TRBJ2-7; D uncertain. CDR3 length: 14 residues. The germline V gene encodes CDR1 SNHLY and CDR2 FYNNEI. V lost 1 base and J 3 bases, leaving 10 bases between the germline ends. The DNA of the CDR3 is TGTGCCAGCAGTGAAGACCTTTTTGGCTACGAGCAGTACTTC. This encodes CASSEDLFGYEQYF. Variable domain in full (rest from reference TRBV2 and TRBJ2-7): EPEVTQTPSHQVTQMGQEVILRCVPISNHLYFYWYRQILGQKVEFLVSFYNNEISEKSEIFDDQFSVERPDGSNFTLKIRSTKLEDSAMYFCASSEDLFGYEQYFGPGTRLTVT.

DNA for the CDR3: TGTGCCAGCAGTTTCGGACTAGCGGGATCGTCGTGGGGAGAGACCCAGTACTTC. It specifies CASSFGLAGSSWGETQYF. The V call is TRBV6-2 or TRBV6-3, the J call TRBJ2-5; 12 nucleotides match TRBD2. J gave up 4 bases and V 4 bases, and 13 bases lay outside the gene matches. Per germline, CDR1 MNHEY and CDR2 SVGEGT. The CDR3 extends over 18 amino acids.

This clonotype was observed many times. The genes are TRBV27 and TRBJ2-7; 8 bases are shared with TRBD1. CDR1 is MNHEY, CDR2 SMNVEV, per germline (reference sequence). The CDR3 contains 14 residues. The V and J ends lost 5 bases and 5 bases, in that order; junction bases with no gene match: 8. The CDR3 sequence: CASSPGQGVHEQYF. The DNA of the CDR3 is TGTGCCAGCAGTCCCGGACAGGGTGTCCACGAGCAGTACTTC.

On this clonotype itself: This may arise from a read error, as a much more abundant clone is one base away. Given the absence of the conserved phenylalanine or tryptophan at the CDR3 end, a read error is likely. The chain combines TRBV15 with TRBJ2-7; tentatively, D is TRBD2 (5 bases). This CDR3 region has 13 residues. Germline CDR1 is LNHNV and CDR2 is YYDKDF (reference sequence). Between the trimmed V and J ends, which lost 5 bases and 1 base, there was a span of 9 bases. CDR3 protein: CATSPGSSYEQYC. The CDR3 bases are TGTGCCACCAGCCCGGGAAGTTCCTACGAGCAGTACTGC.

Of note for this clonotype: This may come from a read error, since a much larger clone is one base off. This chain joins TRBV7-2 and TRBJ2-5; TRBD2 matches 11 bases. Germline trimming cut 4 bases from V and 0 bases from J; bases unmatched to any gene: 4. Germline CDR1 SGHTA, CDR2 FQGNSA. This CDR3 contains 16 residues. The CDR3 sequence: CASSSRTSGYQETQYF. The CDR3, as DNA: TGTGCCAGCAGCTCTCGGACTAGCGGGTACCAAGAGACCCAGTACTTC.

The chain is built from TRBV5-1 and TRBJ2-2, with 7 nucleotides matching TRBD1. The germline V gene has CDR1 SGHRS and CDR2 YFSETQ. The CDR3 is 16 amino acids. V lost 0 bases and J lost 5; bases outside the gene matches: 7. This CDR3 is CASSLDGRGSTGELFF. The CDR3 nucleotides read TGCGCCAGCAGCTTGGACGGCAGGGGGAGTACCGGGGAGCTGTTTTTT.

The CDR3 region is CASTNIEEWGYEQYF. The DNA for the CDR3 is TGTGCCAGCACTAACATAGAAGAGTGGGGCTACGAGCAGTACTTC. This chain links TRBV6-1 with TRBJ2-7, with D hard to call. Trimming left V 7 bases short and J 3 bases short, with 19 bases between. This CDR3 is built from 15 residues. CDR1 MNHNS and CDR2 SASEGT come from the germline V gene.

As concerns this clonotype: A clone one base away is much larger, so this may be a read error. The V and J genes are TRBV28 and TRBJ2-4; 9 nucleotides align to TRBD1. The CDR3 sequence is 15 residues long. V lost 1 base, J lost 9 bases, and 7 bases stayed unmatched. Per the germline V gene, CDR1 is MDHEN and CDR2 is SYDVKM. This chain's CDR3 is CASSLLQGAQSIQYF. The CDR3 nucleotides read TGTGCCAGCAGTTTATTACAGGGGGCCCAAAGCATTCAGTACTTC.